These 21 T cell receptor beta chains originate from one sample sequenced in a study of shared clonotypes between healthy human individuals. Method: immunoSEQ multiplex PCR; TCRdb's copy keeps in-frame clones and lacks some. The sample lists millions of clones, 85% to 95% occurring once. CD8 cells regarded as naive lacked CD45RO, were positively chosen for CCR7, and omitted terminally differentiated effector memory CD45RA+ cells. Sequenced: naive CD8+ T cells from PBMCs. These receptors were collected from a man aged 18 to 30 in good health. Some clones in this sample may be carry-over from other donors' samples.

This chain joins TRBV7-9 and TRBJ2-3; the D call may be TRBD1 or TRBD2 (6 bases each). Deletions cut 4 bases from V and 2 bases from J, with 19 bases between. This CDR3 contains 17 residues. Germline assignment: CDR1 SEHNR and CDR2 FQNEAQ (reference sequence). CDR3 in DNA: TGTGCCAGCAGCTCCCGCGACAGTGGGGGGCACACAGATACGCAGTATTTT. This sequence encodes CASSSRDSGGHTDTQYF. Filled out from reference TRBV7-9 and TRBJ2-3, the complete variable domain reads DTGVSQNPRHKITKRGQNVTFRCDPISEHNRLYWYRQTLGQGPEFLTYFQNEAQLEKSRLLSDRFSAERPKGSFSTLEIQRTEQGDSAMYLCASSSRDSGGHTDTQYFGPGTRLTVL.

The rearrangement links TRBV5-1 to TRBJ1-4, with a tentative D call TRBD1 (6 bases). The CDR3 totals 16 residues. Deletions cut 0 bases from V and 3 bases from J, with 12 bases between. Germline V gene data show CDR1 as SGHRS and CDR2 as YFSETQ. CDR3 bases: TGCGCCAGCAGCTTGGGGGGGCGGAACCCTAATGAAAAACTGTTTTTT. Translation gives CASSLGGRNPNEKLFF.

The chain combines TRBV4-1 with TRBJ2-1, with 14 nucleotides matching TRBD2. Germline assignment: CDR1 MGHRA and CDR2 YSYEKL. This CDR3 region has 16 residues. The V and J ends lost 2 bases and 9 bases, in that order; junction bases with no gene match: 6. This chain's CDR3 is CASSQLGGLAGGEQFF. DNA for the CDR3: TGCGCCAGCAGCCAACTAGGCGGACTAGCGGGAGGTGAGCAGTTCTTC.

The rearrangement joins TRBV27 to TRBJ2-7, with D possibly being TRBD1 (5 bases). With 3 bases removed from V and 3 bases from J, the gap between germline ends came to 12 bases. The germline V gene encodes CDR1 MNHEY and CDR2 SMNVEV (reference sequence). This CDR3 has 14 amino acids. The CDR3 loop reads CASSFGREGYEQYF. CDR3 sequence (DNA): TGTGCCAGCAGTTTTGGCAGGGAAGGCTACGAGCAGTACTTC.

This clone was seen once. V gene TRBV27 combines with J gene TRBJ2-3; D remains ambiguous. Germline CDR1 reads MNHEY; CDR2 reads SMNVEV (reference sequence). V was shortened by 4 bases and J by 5 bases, with 13 bases between the two germline ends. The CDR3 has 14 residues. The CDR3 sequence: CASSSINGLDTQYF. Here the CDR3 DNA reads TGTGCCAGCAGTTCGATCAACGGGCTAGATACGCAGTATTTT.

About this clone itself: At the DNA level, this CDR3 is encoded by other sequences in the same sample as well. The V call is TRBV11-2, the J call TRBJ1-2, with unresolved D. Trimming removed 1 base from V and 6 bases from J, with 3 bases in between. In germline, CDR1 is SGHAT, CDR2 FQNNGV. The CDR3 length is 11 residues. The CDR3 DNA reads as TGTGCCAGCAGCTTAGGCGATGGCTACACCTTC. Translating it yields CASSLGDGYTF.

The genes are TRBV4-3 and TRBJ1-3; D is uncertain. The CDR3 extends over 17 amino acids. CDR1 is LGHNA, CDR2 YSLEER, per germline. Between the trimmed V and J ends, which lost 0 bases and 0 bases, there was a span of 12 bases. The DNA of the CDR3 is TGCGCCAGCAGCCAAGATACCCCGAAGGACTCTGGAAACACCATATATTTT. Translation gives CASSQDTPKDSGNTIYF.

Regarding this clone: Additional DNA sequences in this sample encode the identical CDR3. This sequence joins TRBV20-1 and TRBJ2-1; D is unclear. Per the germline V gene, CDR1 is DFQATT and CDR2 is SNEGSKA (reference sequence). The CDR3 contains 11 residues. Trimming stripped 5 bases from V and 7 bases from J, with 9 bases between. The DNA of the CDR3 is TGCAGTGCTTCTAGAGCTAATGAGCAGTTCTTC. It specifies CSASRANEQFF.

This clone is a singleton in its sample. The V call is TRBV18, the J call TRBJ2-3, with D perhaps TRBD1 (8 bases). CDR1 is KGHSH, CDR2 LQKENI, per germline. CDR3 length: 18 residues. Trimming left V 6 bases short and J 3 bases short, with 25 bases between. This CDR3 is CASSRDRQRAGRTDTQYF. CDR3 in DNA: TGTGCCAGCTCCCGGGACAGGCAAAGAGCGGGGAGGACAGATACGCAGTATTTT.

The J gene is TRBJ2-3, the V gene TRBV9; 8 bases are a match to TRBD2. V shed 0 bases, J shed 2 bases, and the junction held 8 bases outside the gene matches. The CDR3 contains 17 residues. CDR1 SGDLS and CDR2 YYNGEE come from the germline V gene. This chain's CDR3 is CASSVGVRGRTTDTQYF. CDR3 in DNA: TGTGCCAGCAGCGTAGGGGTCCGCGGGAGGACCACAGATACGCAGTATTTT.

The chain has TRBV7-8 and TRBJ2-5; 11 nucleotides match TRBD2. The ends lost 0 bases at V and 3 bases at J; junction bases unmatched: 6. The germline V gene has CDR1 SGHVS and CDR2 FQNEAQ. CDR3 length: 17 amino acids. CDR3 amino acids: CASSLAGLAVAKETQYF. The CDR3 nucleotides read TGTGCCAGCAGCTTAGCGGGACTAGCGGTAGCAAAAGAGACCCAGTACTTC.

In this sample, this clone turned up a few times. This sequence joins TRBV9 and TRBJ2-2; no definite D call. The CDR3 spans 12 residues. V gave up 2 bases and J gave up 11 bases, with 10 bases separating them. Germline V gives CDR1 SGDLS, CDR2 YYNGEE. The CDR3 here is CASSVSGRELFF. Written as DNA, the CDR3 is TGTGCCAGCAGCGTCTCGGGCCGAGAGCTGTTTTTT.

This rearrangement joins TRBV10-2 to TRBJ2-2, with D uncertain. CDR1 is WSHSY, CDR2 SAAADI, per germline. The ends were cut back, 4 bases at V and 5 bases at J, with 8 bases in the middle. This CDR3 is 13 amino acids long. The CDR3 DNA reads as TGCGCCAGCAGTGTAATAGGGACCGGGGAGCTGTTTTTT. It yields the protein CASSVIGTGELFF.

The chain couples TRBV2 to TRBJ2-1; possibly TRBD1 for D (5 bases). Trimming left V 6 bases short and J 5 bases short, with 14 bases between. The CDR3 is 14 amino acids. CDR1 and CDR2 (germline): SNHLY, FYNNEI. CDR3 bases: TGTGCCAGCAGCCAACCCCTAGGGGACAATGAGCAGTTCTTC. Translating gives CASSQPLGDNEQFF.

The chain has TRBV5-1 and TRBJ2-1, with 7 bases matching TRBD1. The V and J ends lost 4 bases and 7 bases, in that order; junction bases with no gene match: 8. Germline loops: CDR1 SGHRS, CDR2 YFSETQ. CDR3 size: 14 residues. The DNA for the CDR3 is TGCGCCAGCAGCCCCGGGACAGTCTTTAATGAGCAGTTCTTC. Protein product: CASSPGTVFNEQFF.

This chain joins TRBV28 and TRBJ2-5; D remains unclear. V dropped 3 bases and J dropped 2 bases, with 13 bases sitting between them. Germline V CDR1 and CDR2: MDHEN, SYDVKM. The CDR3 loop spans 15 amino acids. The CDR3 DNA follows: TGTGCCAGCAGTTTTCTTTCGGACGGACAAGAGACCCAGTACTTC. This gives the protein CASSFLSDGQETQYF.

This chain links TRBV30 with TRBJ2-7, with D uncertain. V was pared by 1 base and J by 1 base, with 11 bases between. Germline lookup yields CDR1 GTSNPN and CDR2 SVGIG (reference sequence). The CDR3 contains 14 residues. Here the CDR3 reads CAWSGVGASYEQYF. Written as DNA, the CDR3 is TGTGCCTGGAGTGGGGTTGGCGCATCCTACGAGCAGTACTTC.

The gene calls are TRBV11-2 and TRBJ1-5; 7 bases match TRBD1. The germline CDR1 and CDR2 sequences are SGHAT and FQNNGV. V lost 4 bases and J lost 2; bases outside the gene matches: 2. The CDR3 totals 14 residues. CDR3 amino acids: CASSSGQGNQPQHF. Here the CDR3 DNA reads TGTGCCAGCAGCTCCGGACAGGGCAATCAGCCCCAGCATTTT. The full variable domain, its missing parts supplied by reference TRBV11-2 and TRBJ1-5, is EAGVAQSPRYKIIEKRQSVAFWCNPISGHATLYWYQQILGQGPKLLIQFQNNGVVDDSQLPKDRFSAERLKGVDSTLKIQPAKLEDSAVYLCASSSGQGNQPQHFGDGTRLSIL.

The chain joins TRBV27 to TRBJ1-1; 7 positions agree with TRBD1. Unmatched junction bases numbered 13, after V lost 6 bases and J lost 3 bases. The CDR3 consists of 16 residues. CDR1 and CDR2 from the germline V gene are MNHEY and SMNVEV (reference sequence). The CDR3, as DNA: TGTGCCAGCAGGACCGGGACAGATATGATGGACACTGAAGCTTTCTTT. It translates to CASRTGTDMMDTEAFF.

The rearrangement uses TRBV4-3 and TRBJ1-1; D is unresolved. Germline values: CDR1 LGHNA, CDR2 YSLEER. V was cut by 0 bases and J by 7 bases, with 9 bases left in between. The CDR3 runs to 13 residues. The CDR3 nucleotides are TGCGCCAGCAGCCAAGATCTGGCACTTGAAGCTTTCTTT. It specifies CASSQDLALEAFF.

With regard to this clone: Other DNA sequences of this sample code for an identical CDR3. The rearrangement uses TRBV6-5 and TRBJ1-1; D uncertain. Trimming left V 4 bases short and J 2 bases short, with 2 bases between. The CDR3 consists of 11 residues. From germline, CDR1 is MNHEY and CDR2 SVGAGI. The CDR3 sequence: CASSSNTEAFF. In DNA form, the CDR3 reads TGTGCCAGCAGTTCTAACACTGAAGCTTTCTTT.